These T cell receptor beta chains were read from a single sample in a study of blood T cells in healthy people across ages. In TCRdb, the 5' RACE reads were re-called with MiXCR into one record per CDR3 protein. The table has about 1,400,000 distinct CDR3 sequences, 59% seen once. Input material: blood. These TCRs come from a man younger than 35 in good health. CDR3s include the opening cysteine and the closing phenylalanine or tryptophan. A D gene is named only where the DNA matches it firmly. Not all rows give a size; the values are once, few, many and, for expanded clones, a class.

j_gene: TRBJ2-5
abundance: -
v_gene: TRBV7-2
d_gene: TRBD2
CDR3aa: CASSRRTSGRQETQYF
CDR3nt: TGTGCCAGCAGCCGGCGGACTAGTGGCCGGCAAGAGACCCAGTACTTC

j_gene: TRBJ1-4
abundance: -
v_gene: TRBV7-2
d_gene: TRBD1
CDR3aa: CASSYRTGGATNEKLFF
CDR3nt: TGTGCCAGCAGCTATCGGACAGGAGGCGCAACTAATGAAAAACTGTTTTTT

j_gene: TRBJ1-1
abundance: -
v_gene: TRBV7-2
d_gene: -
CDR3aa: CASSPGWRGRTEAFF
CDR3nt: TGTGCCAGCAGCCCCGGGTGGAGGGGTAGAACTGAAGCTTTCTTT

j_gene: TRBJ2-1
abundance: -
v_gene: TRBV4-3
d_gene: -
CDR3aa: CASSNIRGEQFF
CDR3nt: TGCGCCAGCAGCAACATCAGGGGAGAGCAGTTCTTC

j_gene: TRBJ1-1
abundance: -
v_gene: TRBV20-1
d_gene: -
CDR3aa: CSARLVTEAFF
CDR3nt: TGCAGTGCTAGATTGGTCACTGAAGCTTTCTTT

j_gene: TRBJ2-4
abundance: -
v_gene: TRBV27
d_gene: -
CDR3aa: CASSFWQGGNIQYF
CDR3nt: TGTGCCAGCAGTTTCTGGCAGGGTGGAAACATTCAGTACTTC

j_gene: TRBJ1-1
abundance: -
v_gene: TRBV12-3/TRBV12-4
d_gene: -
CDR3aa: CASSLAPGHGNTEAFF
CDR3nt: TGTGCCAGCAGTTTAGCGCCAGGGCATGGGAACACTGAAGCTTTCTTT

j_gene: TRBJ2-5
abundance: few
v_gene: TRBV4-1
d_gene: -
CDR3aa: CASSQLTEYQETQYF
CDR3nt: TGCGCCAGCAGCCAGCTGACAGAGTACCAAGAGACCCAGTACTTC

j_gene: TRBJ2-6
abundance: many
v_gene: TRBV4-2
d_gene: -
CDR3aa: CASSQEASGANVLTF
CDR3nt: TGTGCCAGCAGCCAAGAGGCCTCTGGGGCCAACGTCCTGACTTTC

j_gene: TRBJ1-5
abundance: -
v_gene: TRBV9
d_gene: -
CDR3aa: CASSVDSASNQPQHF
CDR3nt: TGTGCCAGCAGCGTAGACAGTGCAAGCAATCAGCCCCAGCATTTT

j_gene: TRBJ2-1
abundance: -
v_gene: TRBV5-1
d_gene: TRBD2
CDR3aa: CASSLAVGLGSNEQFF
CDR3nt: TGCGCCAGCAGCTTGGCCGTCGGACTAGGGTCCAATGAGCAGTTCTTC

j_gene: TRBJ2-7
abundance: once
v_gene: TRBV10-1
d_gene: -
CDR3aa: CASSEGQMNSYEQYF
CDR3nt: TGCGCCAGCAGTGAGGGGCAGATGAATTCCTACGAGCAGTACTTC

j_gene: TRBJ2-3
abundance: -
v_gene: TRBV3-1
d_gene: -
CDR3aa: CASSQEAPQITDTQYF
CDR3nt: TGTGCCAGCAGCCAAGAGGCCCCGCAGATCACAGATACGCAGTATTTT

j_gene: TRBJ2-3
abundance: -
v_gene: TRBV7-2
d_gene: -
CDR3aa: CASRLEGTDTQYF
CDR3nt: TGTGCCAGCAGACTAGAGGGCACAGATACGCAGTATTTT

j_gene: TRBJ2-2
abundance: once
v_gene: TRBV11-2
d_gene: TRBD2
CDR3aa: CASSLRTSENTGELFF
CDR3nt: TGTGCCAGCAGCTTGCGGACTAGCGAAAACACCGGGGAGCTGTTTTTT

j_gene: TRBJ1-2
abundance: few
v_gene: TRBV25-1
d_gene: TRBD1
CDR3aa: CASSGDRDYGYTF
CDR3nt: TGTGCCAGCAGTGGGGACAGGGACTATGGCTACACCTTC